A selection of T cell receptor beta chains follows, all from one sample in a study of T cells in Graves' hyperthyroidism and ophthalmopathy. TCRdb analysed the multiplex PCR reads with MiXCR anew, one entry per CDR3 protein. The table includes about 260,000 distinct CDR3 sequences, 25% detected once. The sequenced sample consisted of blood. The receptors originated from a middle-aged man with Graves' hyperthyroidism that later progressed to Graves' ophthalmopathy. CDR3s include the opening cysteine and the closing phenylalanine or tryptophan. D genes are given only for firm matches. Where a row states a size, it is once, few, many or the class of an expanded clone; other rows omit it.

abundance: few
len: 15
j_gene: TRBJ2-7
v_gene: TRBV6-5
d_gene: TRBD1
CDR3nt: TGTGCCAGCAGATTACGGTACAGGGGGCTCTACGAGCAGTACTTC
CDR3aa: CASRLRYRGLYEQYF

abundance: many
len: 13
j_gene: TRBJ1-5
v_gene: TRBV10-3
d_gene: NA
CDR3nt: TGTGCCACGAGCGTCTTAGGGGATCAGCCCCAGCATTTT
CDR3aa: CATSVLGDQPQHF

abundance: many
len: 14
j_gene: TRBJ2-5
v_gene: TRBV28
d_gene: NA
CDR3nt: TGTGCCAGCAGTTTTGTCGTCCAAGGGGAGACCCAGTACTTC
CDR3aa: CASSFVVQGETQYF

abundance: many
len: 14
j_gene: TRBJ2-5
v_gene: TRBV12-3/TRBV12-4
d_gene: TRBD2
CDR3nt: TGTGCCAGCACACCGGGGGGGAGCCAAGAGACCCAGTACTTC
CDR3aa: CASTPGGSQETQYF

abundance: many
len: 15
j_gene: TRBJ1-2
v_gene: TRBV20-1
d_gene: NA
CDR3nt: TGCAGTGCTAGGGCGGGGACTACCCCTAACTATGGCTACACCTTC
CDR3aa: CSARAGTTPNYGYTF

abundance: many
len: 18
j_gene: TRBJ2-5
v_gene: TRBV4-1
d_gene: TRBD2
CDR3nt: TGCGCCAGCAGCCAAGATCAAACTAGCGGGAGGGCCTCGGAGACCCAGTACTTC
CDR3aa: CASSQDQTSGRASETQYF

abundance: NA
len: 15
j_gene: TRBJ2-5
v_gene: TRBV6-2/TRBV6-3
d_gene: NA
CDR3nt: TGTGCCAGCAGCTCCATCAGGGTCGGCCAAGAGACCCAGTACTTC
CDR3aa: CASSSIRVGQETQYF

abundance: many
len: 14
j_gene: TRBJ2-5
v_gene: TRBV4-1
d_gene: TRBD1
CDR3nt: TGCGCCAGCAGCCGACGACAGGGTAAAGAGACCCAGTACTTC
CDR3aa: CASSRRQGKETQYF

abundance: many
len: 11
j_gene: TRBJ1-5
v_gene: TRBV20-1
d_gene: NA
CDR3nt: TGCAGTGCCGGACCCAATCAGCCCCAGCATTTT
CDR3aa: CSAGPNQPQHF

abundance: NA
len: 16
j_gene: TRBJ1-1
v_gene: TRBV11-1
d_gene: NA
CDR3nt: TGTGCCAGCAGCTTAGGGGCAGGGTTAGGGAACACTGAAGCTTTCTTT
CDR3aa: CASSLGAGLGNTEAFF

abundance: many
len: 13
j_gene: TRBJ2-5
v_gene: TRBV29-1
d_gene: NA
CDR3nt: TGCAGCGCCCCGGGGGTAAACCAAGAGACCCAGTACTTC
CDR3aa: CSAPGVNQETQYF

abundance: NA
len: 14
j_gene: TRBJ2-7
v_gene: TRBV12-3/TRBV12-4
d_gene: TRBD2
CDR3nt: TGTGCCAGCACCTATAGCGGGACAACCTACGAGCAGTACTTC
CDR3aa: CASTYSGTTYEQYF

abundance: many
len: 14
j_gene: TRBJ1-2
v_gene: TRBV4-1
d_gene: NA
CDR3nt: TGCGCCAGCAGCCCCGGACCGGACTCCTATGGCTACACCTTC
CDR3aa: CASSPGPDSYGYTF

abundance: many
len: 13
j_gene: TRBJ2-5
v_gene: TRBV7-2
d_gene: TRBD2
CDR3nt: TGTGCCAGCAACGGACTAGCGGGAGCCCCCCAGTACTTC
CDR3aa: CASNGLAGAPQYF

abundance: few
len: 17
j_gene: TRBJ2-2
v_gene: TRBV7-8
d_gene: TRBD2
CDR3nt: TGTGCCAGCAGCCCAGGGGGGACTAGCGGAAACACCGGGGAGCTGTTTTTT
CDR3aa: CASSPGGTSGNTGELFF

abundance: many
len: 14
j_gene: TRBJ1-5
v_gene: TRBV20-1
d_gene: NA
CDR3nt: TGCAGTGCTAGAGATTTCCGGGGTAATCAGCCCCAGCATTTT
CDR3aa: CSARDFRGNQPQHF

abundance: many
len: 11
j_gene: TRBJ1-1
v_gene: TRBV29-1
d_gene: NA
CDR3nt: TGCAGCGTTGACCCGAACACTGAAGCTTTCTTT
CDR3aa: CSVDPNTEAFF

abundance: NA
len: 14
j_gene: TRBJ1-1
v_gene: TRBV12-3/TRBV12-4
d_gene: TRBD1
CDR3nt: TGTGCCAGCAGTCCCCGACAGGGGGCAACTGAAGCTTTCTTT
CDR3aa: CASSPRQGATEAFF

abundance: many
len: 15
j_gene: TRBJ1-6
v_gene: TRBV6-5
d_gene: TRBD1
CDR3nt: TGTGCCAGCAGTTACGGGGGACAGGGGGATTCACCCCTCCACTTT
CDR3aa: CASSYGGQGDSPLHF

abundance: many
len: 14
j_gene: TRBJ1-1
v_gene: TRBV19
d_gene: NA
CDR3nt: TGTGCCAGTAGTAGACGAGTGGGGGACACCGAAGCTTTCTTT
CDR3aa: CASSRRVGDTEAFF

abundance: NA
len: 14
j_gene: TRBJ2-7
v_gene: TRBV6-2/TRBV6-3
d_gene: TRBD2
CDR3nt: TGTGCCAGCACCAGGGACTACCCAGCCTACGAGCAGTACTTC
CDR3aa: CASTRDYPAYEQYF

abundance: many
len: 13
j_gene: TRBJ2-7
v_gene: TRBV27
d_gene: NA
CDR3nt: TGTGCCAGCAGTCAGACGGGAGTCTTGGTGCAGTACTTC
CDR3aa: CASSQTGVLVQYF

abundance: many
len: 13
j_gene: TRBJ1-2
v_gene: TRBV14
d_gene: NA
CDR3nt: TGTGCCAGCAGCCTAGAGGGGATAAGTGGCTACACCTTC
CDR3aa: CASSLEGISGYTF

abundance: few
len: 14
j_gene: TRBJ2-7
v_gene: TRBV28
d_gene: TRBD2
CDR3nt: TGTGCCAGCGATATAGCGGGAGGGCCAGGGGAGCAGTACTTC
CDR3aa: CASDIAGGPGEQYF

abundance: many
len: 13
j_gene: TRBJ2-7
v_gene: TRBV7-8
d_gene: NA
CDR3nt: TGTGTCAGCAGCTTAGGCAGGTACTACGAGCAGTACTTC
CDR3aa: CVSSLGRYYEQYF

abundance: many
len: 11
j_gene: TRBJ2-7
v_gene: TRBV19
d_gene: NA
CDR3nt: TGTGCCACCCAACAGGACTACGAGCAGTACTTC
CDR3aa: CATQQDYEQYF

abundance: many
len: 15
j_gene: TRBJ2-7
v_gene: TRBV7-9
d_gene: NA
CDR3nt: TGTGCCAGCAGCTCGGCCCCGGGACATCTCTTCGAGCAGTACTTC
CDR3aa: CASSSAPGHLFEQYF

abundance: many
len: 14
j_gene: TRBJ2-7
v_gene: TRBV28
d_gene: TRBD1
CDR3nt: TGTGCCAGCAGCCCTCCGGACAGGGTTGGCGAGCAGTACTTC
CDR3aa: CASSPPDRVGEQYF